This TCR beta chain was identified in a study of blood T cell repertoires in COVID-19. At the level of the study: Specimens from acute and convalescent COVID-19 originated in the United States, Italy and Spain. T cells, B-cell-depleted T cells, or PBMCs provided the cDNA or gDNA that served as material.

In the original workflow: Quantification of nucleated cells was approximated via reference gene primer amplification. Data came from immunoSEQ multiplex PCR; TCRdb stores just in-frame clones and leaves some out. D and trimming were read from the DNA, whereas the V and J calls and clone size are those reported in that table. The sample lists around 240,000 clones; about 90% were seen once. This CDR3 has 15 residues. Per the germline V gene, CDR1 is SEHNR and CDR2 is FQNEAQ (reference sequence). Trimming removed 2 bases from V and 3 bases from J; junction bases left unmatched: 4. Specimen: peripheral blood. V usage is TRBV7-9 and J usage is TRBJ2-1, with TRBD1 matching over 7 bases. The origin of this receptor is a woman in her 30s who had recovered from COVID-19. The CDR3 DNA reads TGTGCCAGCAGCTTACTAAGGGGGCTCTACAATGAGCAGTTCTTC. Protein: CASSLLRGLYNEQFF.